The entry below describes one T cell receptor (beta chain). This clonotype was picked up many times. It lacks a known antigen. Base quality data are lacking; no much larger clone is found one base away. CDR1 and CDR2, looked up from the germline V gene, are SQVTM and ANQGSEA. From its cysteine to its phenylalanine, the CDR3 spans 13 amino acids. The CDR3 DNA has 39 bases and is translated from base 1. V is trimmed back by 1 base and J by 2 bases, and the junction contains 1 base that no gene match accounts for. These data come from a study of Graves' ophthalmopathy and Graves' hyperthyroidism (dated by TCRdb to the late 2010s). Regarding the research as a whole: Peripheral blood samples were taken at the time of initial diagnosis, before any treatment was given. To tell Graves' ophthalmopathy apart from Graves' hyperthyroidism, and to predict which patients would progress to ophthalmopathy, the study relied on TCR beta repertoire signatures. In total, around 140 blood samples were TCR-sequenced: some 40 ophthalmopathy, around 75 hyperthyroidism and approximately 17 hyperthyroidism-to-ophthalmopathy patients. A discovery set of 100 patients (43 ophthalmopathy, fewer than 60 stable hyperthyroidism) was enrolled to explore V-J signatures distinguishing ophthalmopathy from hyperthyroidism. An independent validation cohort comprised roughly 20 hyperthyroidism patients and 17 patients who later progressed from hyperthyroidism to ophthalmopathy. T-cell repertoires of thyroid tissue and blood were compared in over 5 hyperthyroidism patients. Following sample collection, hyperthyroidism patients were given methimazole at a starting dose of 30 mg daily, and ophthalmopathy patients were given high-dose intravenous methylprednisolone. The approximately 98 discovery patients were randomly divided into training and test sets at a 7:3 ratio.

For repertoire sequencing, TCR beta CDR3 regions were amplified from RNA transcripts. HTBI primers and the Qiagen OneStep RT-PCR kit were used in a first-round RT-PCR, which was followed by a second-round multiplex PCR, size selection and purification. Libraries were sequenced on an Illumina HiSeq2000 using paired-end 100 bp reads. Concerning the study's data processing: SOAPnuke was used for read processing, and reads with adapters, uncalled bases, a mean Phred below 15, or no exact constant-primer or identifier match were discarded. COPE v1.2.5 was used to merge the high-quality paired reads. Unique nucleotide sequences were defined as clonotypes and aligned to IMGT TRB V, D and J references using MiTCR v1.1. The analysis was limited to V-J combinations with a frequency above 0.0001, which together covered about 99% of repertoires. A TCR clonal expansion and chaos score per V-J combination was defined as the ratio of F50 clonal expansion to chaos observed in the TCRdist matrix. Welch's t-statistics and random forest were used to narrow the features down to roughly twelve V-J combinations, which were then fed into a naive Bayes classifier. The Morisita-Horn index was used to measure how similar the thyroid and blood repertoires were. TCRdb's own reprocessing of the public reads used fastp at Q25 and MiXCR and kept productive beta chains. Every entry covers one CDR3 protein and lists the most common genes and DNA from its rows. TCRdb, not the authors, supplied the V and J calls. This sample holds 680,000 or so distinct CDR3 sequences; about 20% were observed only once. Roughly 6.9% of the sample comes from the top ten.

Hyperthyroidism was defined as stable when no progression to ophthalmopathy occurred within 18 months of follow-up. Patients with hyperthyroidism were aged 18 to 65 years, had been newly diagnosed, and had a disease duration of less than 2 months. Patients with other autoimmune diseases, uncontrolled infections, pregnancy or lactation were excluded from the study. Diagnosis was based on clinical symptoms, serum thyroxine, TRAb, thyroid ultrasound and orbital computed tomography. Ficoll-Paque density gradient centrifugation was used to isolate PBMCs from 10 ml of fresh peripheral blood. Total RNA was extracted with Trizol reagent and quality-checked on an Agilent 2100 Bioanalyzer. General study outcomes and caveats: Ophthalmopathy was separated from stable hyperthyroidism by the 13-signature model with just under 90% sensitivity and 81% to 83% specificity in cross-validation and with 80%/75% in the test set. In validation, the model predicted ophthalmopathy progression with 70.59% sensitivity and about 77% specificity; 12 predicted patients were CT-confirmed with GO in a median of approximately six months. Sample size was not statistically predetermined, and group allocation was not concealed from the investigators. Most of the expanded thyroid clonotypes with a frequency above 0.001 were also detected in blood, and it was suggested that the thyroid immune response may be reflected by blood repertoires.

This receptor chain uses TRBV29-1 and TRBJ1-1, with TRBD1 identical over 7 junction bases. This receptor was taken from a woman in her late teens or twenties with stable Graves' hyperthyroidism. Some clones in this sample may be carry-over from other donors' samples. Donor details come from another sample of the same person, matched by shared clones. The sample taken for sequencing was peripheral blood. In nucleotide form, the sequence is TGCAGCGTTGAAGGAGGGGGCAACACTGAAGCTTTCTTT. Its translation is CSVEGGGNTEAFF.